The 6 T cell receptor beta chains reported below all come from one sample, sequenced in a study of graft-versus-host responses after intestinal transplantation. Assay: immunoSEQ multiplex PCR; the TCRdb copy retains only in-frame clones and omits some. The repertoire holds fewer than 45,000 clones, with 91% as singletons. Sample: PBMCs, taken 524 days after transplant. The receptors here all came from a human patient who received an intestinal transplant, so some T cells may come from the graft donor.

The CDR3 bases are TGTGCCAGCAGTTTTCAGGGGGGATTAAATACGCAGTATTTT. It is translated as CASSFQGGLNTQYF. The chain is built from TRBV28 and TRBJ2-3, with D possibly TRBD1 on 7 matching bases. V gave up 3 bases and J gave up 7 bases, with 14 bases separating them. Germline V gene lookup returns CDR1 MDHEN and CDR2 SYDVKM. This CDR3 has 14 residues.

The chain uses TRBV4-2 and TRBJ2-3; 7 positions agree with TRBD2. Germline lookup yields CDR1 LGHNA and CDR2 YNFKEQ. The CDR3 length is 16 residues. V shed 1 base, J shed 3 bases, and the junction held 7 bases outside the gene matches. The CDR3 bases are TGTGCCAGCAGCCAAGCGGGCCAGCGGGATACAGATACGCAGTATTTT. It translates to CASSQAGQRDTDTQYF.

V usage is TRBV27 and J usage is TRBJ2-3; maybe TRBD2 (6 bases). V was cut by 8 bases and J by 0 bases, with 6 bases left in between. The germline gives CDR1 MNHEY, CDR2 SMNVEV (reference sequence). The length of the CDR3 is 12 residues. The DNA of the CDR3 is TGTGCCAGCGGGACTAGCACAGATACGCAGTATTTT. Encoded protein: CASGTSTDTQYF.

About this clone itself: The junction does not match germline at one end; this may be a read error. The chain links TRBV7-7 to TRBJ2-2; 9 nucleotides agree with TRBD2. Germline V gives CDR1 SSHAT, CDR2 FNYEAQ (reference sequence). CDR3 length equals 14 residues. The CDR3 coding sequence is TGTGCTAGCAGCTTTGGACTAGCGAACGGGGAGCTGTTTTTT. Amino acid sequence: CASSFGLANGELFF.

This clone occurred a few times. The rearrangement links TRBV11-3 to TRBJ2-2; TRBD1 or TRBD2 may be the D gene (6 bases each). The V gene's germline CDR1 is SGHNT and CDR2 YENEEA. The ends were cut back, 2 bases at V and 5 bases at J, with 24 bases in the middle. The CDR3 is made up of 19 amino acids. CDR3 in DNA: TGTGCCAGCAGCTTATGGGACTCCGAGGGGGAGAGGGGGACCGGGGAGCTGTTTTTT. This gives the protein CASSLWDSEGERGTGELFF.

The V and J genes are TRBV19 and TRBJ1-1; D remains unclear. Germline CDR1 LNHDA, CDR2 SQIVND (reference sequence). Trimming removed 6 bases at V and 3 bases at J, with 17 bases between. CDR3 length: 15 amino acids. This CDR3 is CASSLTKSGYTEAFF. As DNA, the CDR3 is TGTGCCAGTAGCCTAACGAAGAGTGGATACACTGAAGCTTTCTTT.